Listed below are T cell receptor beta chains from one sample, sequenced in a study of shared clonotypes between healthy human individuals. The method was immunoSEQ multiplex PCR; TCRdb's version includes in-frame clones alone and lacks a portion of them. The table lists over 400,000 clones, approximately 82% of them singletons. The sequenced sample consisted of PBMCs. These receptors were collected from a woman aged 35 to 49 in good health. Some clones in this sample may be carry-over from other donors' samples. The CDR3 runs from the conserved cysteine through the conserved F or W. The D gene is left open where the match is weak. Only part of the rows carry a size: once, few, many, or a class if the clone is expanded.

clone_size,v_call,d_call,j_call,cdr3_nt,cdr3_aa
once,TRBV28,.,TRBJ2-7,TGTGCCAGCAGTAGAGGGGACACCCGATCCTACGAGCAGTACTTC,CASSRGDTRSYEQYF
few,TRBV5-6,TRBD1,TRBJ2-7,TGTGCCAGCAGCCCCGGGACAGGGGACCCCTCCTACGAGCAGTACTTC,CASSPGTGDPSYEQYF
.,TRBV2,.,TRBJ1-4,TGTGCCAGCAGTGAAGCTCGGTTGGCAAACGAAAAACTGTTTTTT,CASSEARLANEKLFF
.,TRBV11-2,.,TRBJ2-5,TGTGCCAGCAGCTTCCGGGTCCAAGAGACCCAGTACTTC,CASSFRVQETQYF
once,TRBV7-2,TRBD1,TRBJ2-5,TGTGCCAGCAGCCCGCACGGGACAGCCCAAGAGACCCAGTACTTC,CASSPHGTAQETQYF
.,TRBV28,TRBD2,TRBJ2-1,TGTGCCAGCGAGGGACTAGCGCTCAATGAGCAGTTCTTC,CASEGLALNEQFF
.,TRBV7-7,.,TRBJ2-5,TGTGCTAGCAGCCAGGGCGGGGGCTGGGAGACCCAGTACTTC,CASSQGGGWETQYF
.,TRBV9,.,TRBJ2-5,TGTGCCAGCAGCGTATACGGGGAGGAGGGAGAGACCCAGTACTTC,CASSVYGEEGETQYF
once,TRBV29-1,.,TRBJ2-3,TGCAGCGTTGCCCTCCGGGGCGCTTCCGCAGATACGCAGTATTTT,CSVALRGASADTQYF
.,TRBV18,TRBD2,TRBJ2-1,TGTGCCAGCTCAGCGGGACTAGCGGGAGAAGAGCAGTTCTTC,CASSAGLAGEEQFF
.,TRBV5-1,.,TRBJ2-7,TGCGCCAGCAGCCCCACTGGCGGGTCGTCCTACGAGCAGTACTTC,CASSPTGGSSYEQYF
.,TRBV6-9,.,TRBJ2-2,TGTGCCAGCAGTTTCCTCAAAGCCACCGGGGAGCTGTTTTTT,CASSFLKATGELFF
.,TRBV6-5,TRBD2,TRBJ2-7,TGTGCCAGCAGTCTAGGGGCGGGAGTCGTCCACGAGCAGTACTTC,CASSLGAGVVHEQYF
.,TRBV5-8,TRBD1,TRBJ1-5,TGTGCCAGCAGCTTGCCTCGGACAGGGGCCAATCAGCCCCAGCATTTT,CASSLPRTGANQPQHF
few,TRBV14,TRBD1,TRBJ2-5,TGTGCCAGCAGCCAAGAACAGGGGGGCCAAGAGACCCAGTACTTC,CASSQEQGGQETQYF
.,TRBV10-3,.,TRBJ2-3,TGTGCCATCAGTGAGCGTGTGGGCACAGATACGCAGTATTTT,CAISERVGTDTQYF
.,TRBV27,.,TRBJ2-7,TGTGCCAGCAGACCTGACAGCCCCTACGAGCAGTACTTC,CASRPDSPYEQYF
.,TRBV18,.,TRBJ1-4,TGTGCCAGCTCGCCGGGACCCGGGGCGGGGAATGAAAAACTGTTTTTT,CASSPGPGAGNEKLFF
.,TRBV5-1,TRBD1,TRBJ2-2,TGCGCCAGCAGCACACAGGGGGCCACCGGGGAGCTGTTTTTT,CASSTQGATGELFF
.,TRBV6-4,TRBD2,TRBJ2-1,TGTGCCAGCTCGGCGGGAGGGTACAATGAGCAGTTCTTC,CASSAGGYNEQFF
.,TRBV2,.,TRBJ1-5,TGTGCCAGCAGTCCGACGGTTAGCAATCAGCCCCAGCATTTT,CASSPTVSNQPQHF
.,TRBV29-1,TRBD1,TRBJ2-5,TGCAGCGCTCGACGATCACAGACAGGGGTGGAGGACGGGGAGACCCAGTACTTC,CSARRSQTGVEDGETQYF
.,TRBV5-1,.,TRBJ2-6,TGCGCCAGCAGCGTTTACAGGGATGAGTCTGGGGCCAACGTCCTGACTTTC,CASSVYRDESGANVLTF
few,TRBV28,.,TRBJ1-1,TGTGCCAGCAAGTCGTGGGTGACTGAAGCTTTCTTT,CASKSWVTEAFF
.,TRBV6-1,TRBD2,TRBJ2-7,TGTGCCAGCAGGCTAGCGGGAGGCAACGAGCAGTACTTC,CASRLAGGNEQYF
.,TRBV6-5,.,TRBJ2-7,TGTGCCAGCAGTTCTTTCGGACGGGAGATAGGCTACGAGCAGTACTTC,CASSSFGREIGYEQYF
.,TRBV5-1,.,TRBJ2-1,TGCGCCAGCAGTTACGACCCCGGCGGGAATGAGCAGTTCTTC,CASSYDPGGNEQFF
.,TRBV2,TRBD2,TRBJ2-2,TGTGCCAGCAAGGGTGCTAGCGGGGGCGGGGAGCTGTTTTTT,CASKGASGGGELFF
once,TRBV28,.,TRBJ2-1,TGTGCCGAGGCGGCAGGAGCCCCGGGACTCCTCTACAATGAGCAGTTCTTC,CAEAAGAPGLLYNEQFF
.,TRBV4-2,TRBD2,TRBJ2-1,TGTGCCAGCAGCACGGGACTAGCGGACAATGAGCAGTTCTTC,CASSTGLADNEQFF
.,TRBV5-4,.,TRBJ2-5,TGTGCCAGCAGCTTGGCCGGTGCGGGGCCTCAAGAGACCCAGTACTTC,CASSLAGAGPQETQYF
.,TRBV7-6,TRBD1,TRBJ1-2,TGTGCCAGCAGCAACCGGGACAGGGCACTGTTCTATGGCTACACCTTC,CASSNRDRALFYGYTF
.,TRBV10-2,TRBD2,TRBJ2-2,TGCGCCAGCAGCGTCTCGGGACTAGCGGGAGGGCCACTATCCGGGGAGCTGTTTTTT,CASSVSGLAGGPLSGELFF
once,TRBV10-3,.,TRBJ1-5,TGTGCCATCAGTTCAGCTAGCAATCAGCCCCAGCATTTT,CAISSASNQPQHF
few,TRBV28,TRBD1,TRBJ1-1,TGTGCCACCAGGGACAGTATGTGGGCTTTCTTT,CATRDSMWAFF
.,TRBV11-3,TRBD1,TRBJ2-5,TGTGCCAGCAGTTGGGGCGGGACAGGGGGCGAAGAGACCCAGTACTTC,CASSWGGTGGEETQYF
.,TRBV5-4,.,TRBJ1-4,TGTGCCAGCAGCGTGAAAACGGAAGGGGGTGAAAAACTGTTTTTT,CASSVKTEGGEKLFF